Sequencing of this T cell receptor (beta chain) was carried out in a study of identical twins. Findings and caveats of the study: The authors drew conclusions from cross-sectional statistical analysis rather than following the same donors.

Remarks on this clonotype: Antigen specificity is unknown.

TCRdb called the 5' RACE reads again in MiXCR, with one record for every CDR3 protein. This repertoire shows about 470,000 distinct CDR3 sequences, 20% to 30% found once; its top ten account for about 2.9%. The germline V gene encodes CDR1 KGHSH and CDR2 LQKENI. J gave up 1 base and V 4 bases, and 6 bases lay outside the gene matches. The CDR3 runs 16 residues. The same data also contributed to another study, on T cells expressing NK-cell markers. From that report: Obtained from sorted CD3+CD56+NKG2C+, CD3+CD56+NKG2C- and CD3+CD56-NKG2C+ T cells were the TCR beta repertoires. HCMV serostatus: seven of eight sequenced donors positive, one negative. About six donors carried dominant NKG2C+ clonotypes that made up roughly 1.0-7.5% of their CD8+ T cells.

This sequence was found in a woman younger than 35 in good health. The specimen sequenced was CD4+ T cells sorted from blood. The chain combines TRBV18 with TRBJ2-2, with 7 nucleotides matching TRBD1. CDR3 DNA sequence: TGTGCCAGCTCACGTCCCGGACAGGAGAACACCGGGGAGCTGTTTTTT. Protein product: CASSRPGQENTGELFF.